This T cell receptor (beta chain) was obtained from a study of blood T cells in healthy people across ages. The second PCR ran about 6 to 12 cycles with a sample-barcoded 5' primer and J-beta primers. Each CDR3 protein is one row after TCRdb ran MiXCR on the 5' RACE reads. Of more than 900,000 distinct CDR3 sequences in the sample, almost 25% were seen once. CDR1 is SEHNR, CDR2 FQNEAQ, per germline (reference sequence). The CDR3 is 15 amino acids. This same sample was also part of a study on T cells of mothers and their children.

The sequence came from a girl aged 2-10 years in good health. Material: blood. The chain links TRBV7-9 to TRBJ2-1; the D gene is possibly TRBD1 (6 bases). The tail of the sequence fits TRBJ2-7 better, so the J call may be wrong. CDR3 coding DNA: TGTGCCAGCAGTTTCAGTGTGGCAGGGGACTACGAGCAGTACTTC. Protein sequence: CASSFSVAGDYEQYF.